The 26 T cell receptor beta chains presented below share a single source sample, sequenced in a study of T cells after yellow fever vaccination. TCRdb reprocessed the 5' RACE reads via MiXCR and lists one record per CDR3 protein. The top ten clones hold approximately 18% of a sample with a few hundred thousand distinct CDR3 sequences, 3.6% of them seen once. This specimen consisted of PBMCs, obtained 15 days after the yellow fever booster vaccination. The receptors come from a man in his late teens or twenties who received the YFV17D yellow fever vaccine.

Many counts were recorded for this clonotype. The J gene is TRBJ2-5, the V gene TRBV29-1, with D perhaps matching TRBD2 (6 bases). Trimming cost V 3 bases and J 2 bases, with 7 bases left between them. Germline CDR1 and CDR2: SQVTM and ANQGSEA. The CDR3 consists of 12 residues. In DNA, the CDR3 is TGCAGCGTTGAGGAGGGGCAAGAGACCCAGTACTTC. Protein sequence: CSVEEGQETQYF.

This clonotype occurred many times. This chain links TRBV6-5 with TRBJ1-4, with D uncertain. Germline CDR1 and CDR2: MNHEY and SVGAGI. V was pared by 0 bases and J by 7 bases, with 9 bases between. The CDR3 extends over 14 amino acids. CDR3 residues: CASSYSQNTEKLFF. CDR3 coding DNA: TGTGCCAGCAGTTACTCACAGAATACTGAAAAACTGTTTTTT.

In this sample, this clonotype turned up many times. The chain has TRBV4-1 and TRBJ1-6; unclear D gene. Germline V CDR1 and CDR2: MGHRA, YSYEKL. V shed 0 bases and J shed 7 bases, with 22 bases lying between them. This CDR3 is 19 amino acids long. This CDR3 reads CASSQDRIGVGRRNSPLHF. The CDR3 DNA reads TGCGCCAGCAGCCAAGATAGGATCGGGGTCGGCAGGAGAAATTCACCCCTCCACTTT.

This clonotype was recorded many times. V usage is TRBV4-3 and J usage is TRBJ2-1, with 12 positions matching TRBD1. Germline values: CDR1 LGHNA, CDR2 YSLEER. The CDR3 runs to 16 residues. Trimming took 4 bases from V and 7 from J; bases not matched to a gene: 8. CDR3 sequence: CASSRIPGQGANEQFF. Here the CDR3 DNA reads TGCGCCAGCAGCCGGATCCCGGGACAGGGGGCTAATGAGCAGTTCTTC.

This clonotype was detected many times. The chain couples TRBV7-9 to TRBJ2-1; 9 bases are shared with TRBD2. Trimming took 4 bases from V and 6 from J; bases not matched to a gene: 10. The CDR3 consists of 16 residues. Germline V CDR1 and CDR2: SEHNR, FQNEAQ (reference sequence). The CDR3 loop reads CASSSSLAGEINEQFF. The CDR3, as DNA: TGTGCCAGCAGCTCCTCCTTAGCGGGGGAAATCAATGAGCAGTTCTTC.

This clonotype has a count of ten or more. This chain links TRBV5-1 with TRBJ1-6; D unresolved. V lost 0 bases to trimming and J lost 4 bases, with 5 bases between them. The CDR3 runs 14 residues. The V gene's germline CDR1 is SGHRS and CDR2 YFSETQ. The CDR3 is CASSLGEYNSPLHF. In nucleotides, the CDR3 is TGCGCCAGCAGCTTGGGAGAATATAATTCACCCCTCCACTTT.

This clonotype was counted ten times or more. The J gene is TRBJ2-5, the V gene TRBV12-3 or TRBV12-4; 8 bases map to TRBD1. V lost 6 bases and J lost 5; bases outside the gene matches: 11. The CDR3 extends over 15 amino acids. Here the CDR3 DNA reads TGTGCCAGCAGCCAGGACAGGGCTGGACGGGAGACCCAGTACTTC. Translating gives CASSQDRAGRETQYF.

This clonotype has at least ten counts. V gene TRBV28 combines with J gene TRBJ2-1; D call uncertain. Germline CDR1 and CDR2: MDHEN and SYDVKM. Trimming took off 4 bases at V and 0 bases at J, with 10 bases between the two ends. The CDR3 totals 15 residues. CDR3 in amino acids: CASSSGVSSYNEQFF. The CDR3 nucleotides read TGTGCCAGCAGTTCTGGGGTGAGCTCCTACAATGAGCAGTTCTTC.

This clonotype was found many times. The J gene is TRBJ1-1, the V gene TRBV5-1; TRBD1 matches 10 bases. The CDR3 has 13 residues. V shed 5 bases, J shed 7 bases, and the junction held 5 bases outside the gene matches. The V gene's germline CDR1 is SGHRS and CDR2 YFSETQ. CDR3 protein: CASSTDRGNEAFF. CDR3 DNA: TGCGCCAGCAGTACGGACAGGGGGAATGAAGCTTTCTTT.

This clonotype was counted a few times. CDR3 amino acids: CASSWWRGNSPLHF. The CDR3 nucleotides read TGTGCCAGCAGTTGGTGGCGGGGGAATTCACCCCTCCACTTT. The genes are TRBV12-3 or TRBV12-4 and TRBJ1-6; maybe TRBD1 (5 bases). V gave up 4 bases and J gave up 7 bases, with 11 bases separating them. This CDR3 has 14 amino acids.

This clonotype came up many times. The chain links TRBV11-1 to TRBJ2-2; 8 nucleotides match TRBD1. V shed 7 bases and J 4 bases; nucleotides not matched to a gene: 8. The germline CDR1 and CDR2 sequences are SGHAT and FQDESV (reference sequence). The CDR3 runs to 15 residues. The CDR3: CASNSGTGATGELFF. CDR3 bases: TGTGCCAGCAACTCCGGGACAGGAGCCACCGGGGAGCTGTTTTTT.

This clonotype has ten or more counts. V gene TRBV24-1 combines with J gene TRBJ2-2, with D tentatively TRBD1 or TRBD2 (5 bases each). This CDR3 contains 17 residues. Germline CDR1 reads KGHDR; CDR2 reads SFDVKD. Deletions cut 0 bases from V and 2 bases from J, with 12 bases between. CDR3 DNA: TGTGCCACCAGTGATTTGTGGGGGACCGCCAACACCGGGGAGCTGTTTTTT. It yields the protein CATSDLWGTANTGELFF.

This clonotype was counted ten times or more. V is TRBV29-1 and J is TRBJ2-1, with 7 bases lining up with TRBD1. With V trimmed by 8 bases and J by 7 bases, 2 bases remained unmatched. The CDR3 is made up of 10 amino acids. Germline CDR1 SQVTM, CDR2 ANQGSEA. CDR3 bases: TGCAGCTCAGGGGGTAATGAGCAGTTCTTC. This translates into CSSGGNEQFF.

Comments on this clonotype: This may arise from a read error, as a much more abundant clone is one base away. The chain has TRBV7-9 and TRBJ1-1; D ambiguous. The CDR3 spans 14 residues. Trimming left V 4 bases short and J 1 base short, with 10 bases between. Looked up from germline, CDR1 is SEHNR and CDR2 is FQNEAQ (reference sequence). CDR3 in amino acids: CASSYGWGNTEAFF. The DNA of the CDR3 is TGTGCCAGCAGCTATGGTTGGGGGAACACTGAAGCTTTCTTT.

This clonotype was observed many times. The chain couples TRBV5-1 to TRBJ2-1; D not certain. Germline V gives CDR1 SGHRS, CDR2 YFSETQ. The CDR3 consists of 12 residues. The V gene lost 5 bases and the J gene lost 13 bases, with 16 bases spanning the gap. CDR3 in amino acids: CASSYWWFYQFF. In nucleotides, the CDR3 is TGCGCCAGCAGTTACTGGTGGTTTTATCAGTTCTTC. Combining the CDR3 with reference TRBV5-1 and TRBJ2-1 gives the whole variable domain KAGVTQTPRYLIKTRGQQVTLSCSPISGHRSVSWYQQTPGQGLQFLFEYFSETQRNKGNFPGRFSGRQFSNSRSEMNVSTLELGDSALYLCASSYWWFYQFFGPGTRLTVL.

This clonotype came up many times. The chain is built from TRBV3-1 and TRBJ1-2; 7 nucleotides agree with TRBD1. Germline V gene lookup returns CDR1 LGHDT and CDR2 YNNKEL (reference sequence). This CDR3 has 13 amino acids. The V and J ends lost 4 bases and 8 bases, in that order; junction bases with no gene match: 7. The CDR3 DNA reads TGTGCCAGCAGCCCTAATAGACAGGGCGGCTACACCTTC. This codes for CASSPNRQGGYTF.

The J gene is TRBJ2-7, the V gene TRBV27, with 12 bases matching TRBD2. Germline CDR1 MNHEY, CDR2 SMNVEV (reference sequence). The trim removed 4 bases at V and 3 bases at J, leaving 10 bases unmatched. The CDR3 extends over 17 amino acids. The CDR3 coding sequence is TGTGCCAGCAGTTCCTCTAGCGGGGGGGCAGTCGGCTACGAGCAGTACTTC. Residues: CASSSSSGGAVGYEQYF.

The gene calls are TRBV6-5 and TRBJ2-2, with D possibly being TRBD1 (5 bases). Germline lookup yields CDR1 MNHEY and CDR2 SVGAGI. The CDR3 has 19 amino acids. With 2 bases removed from V and 3 bases from J, the gap between germline ends came to 22 bases. The CDR3 spells CASSYPKDHSSRDTGELFF. The CDR3 DNA sequence: TGTGCCAGCAGTTACCCCAAGGACCACTCTTCCAGGGACACCGGGGAGCTGTTTTTT.

Details on this clonotype: This may arise from a read error, as a much more abundant clone is one base away. The rearrangement uses TRBV14 and TRBJ2-7, with TRBD1 as a possible D gene (5 bases). Germline lookup yields CDR1 SGHDN and CDR2 FVKESK. V gave up 2 bases and J gave up 3 bases, with 11 bases separating them. This CDR3 has 14 residues. The CDR3 here is CASSQRTGRYEQYV. As DNA, the CDR3 is TGTGCCAGCAGCCAAAGAACAGGCCGCTACGAGCAGTACGTC.

This clonotype was counted at least ten times. V and J are TRBV9 and TRBJ1-4; TRBD1 agrees at 9 bases. This CDR3 comprises 16 residues. The germline V gene encodes CDR1 SGDLS and CDR2 YYNGEE. V shed 4 bases and J 5 bases; nucleotides not matched to a gene: 9. The CDR3 DNA reads as TGTGCCAGCAGCCCGCGCCGGACAGGGGCCAATGAAAAACTGTTTTTT. Translating it yields CASSPRRTGANEKLFF.

The chain has TRBV30 and TRBJ1-2; D is possibly TRBD1 (6 bases). V was clipped by 0 bases and J by 3 bases, with 8 bases between them. Germline V gives CDR1 GTSNPN, CDR2 SVGIG (reference sequence). There are 13 residues in the CDR3. CDR3 in amino acids: CAWSVGTHYGYTF. CDR3 nucleotide sequence: TGTGCCTGGAGTGTTGGGACACACTATGGCTACACCTTC.

The sample holds many counts of this clonotype. The CDR3 region is CASSLGDYIDEQFF. The CDR3 coding sequence is TGTGCCAGCAGTTTGGGGGACTACATCGATGAGCAGTTCTTC. The chain employs TRBV12-3 or TRBV12-4 and TRBJ2-1; TRBD2 aligns across 7 bases. J was trimmed by 8 bases and V by 3 bases; bases with no gene match: 7. The CDR3 sequence is 14 residues long.

This clonotype showed up many times. The CDR3: CASSLTVAGANVLTF. CDR3 nucleotides: TGTGCCAGTAGTTTGACTGTCGCTGGGGCCAACGTCCTGACTTTC. V usage is TRBV19 and J usage is TRBJ2-6; D call uncertain. Germline V gives CDR1 LNHDA, CDR2 SQIVND (reference sequence). This CDR3 is built from 15 residues. Trimming stripped 5 bases from V and 2 bases from J, with 10 bases between.

This clonotype was seen at least ten times. V is TRBV5-1 and J is TRBJ2-5; 9 bases map to TRBD1. V lost 0 bases and J lost 4; bases outside the gene matches: 7. This CDR3 is built from 16 residues. The V gene's germline CDR1 is SGHRS and CDR2 YFSETQ. CDR3 loop: CASSLAGTGLIETQYF. As DNA, the CDR3 is TGCGCCAGCAGCTTGGCCGGGACAGGGTTAATAGAGACCCAGTACTTC.

In this sample, this clonotype turned up many times. The gene calls are TRBV6-1 and TRBJ2-1; a possible D gene is TRBD1 (8 bases). This CDR3 contains 15 residues. The V and J ends lost 5 bases and 4 bases respectively, with 15 bases between them. Germline CDR1 is MNHNS and CDR2 is SASEGT. The CDR3 DNA is TGTGCCAGCAGTCTCCCACAGGGGGGGTACAATGAGCAGTTCTTC. This translates into CASSLPQGGYNEQFF.

There are many counts of this clonotype. This chain links TRBV20-1 with TRBJ2-5, with D perhaps matching TRBD1 (5 bases). The CDR3 has 13 amino acids. Trimming stripped 6 bases from V and 2 bases from J, with 13 bases between. Germline lookup yields CDR1 DFQATT and CDR2 SNEGSKA (reference sequence). The CDR3: CSATATAQETQYF. The CDR3 coding sequence is TGCAGTGCCACCGCGACAGCTCAAGAGACCCAGTACTTC.